This T cell receptor (beta chain) was captured in a study of blood T cells in healthy people across ages. This clonotype was found many times. Trimming removed 5 bases from V and 6 bases from J, with 15 bases in between. The CDR3 loop spans 14 amino acids. Germline CDR1 reads SGHRS; CDR2 reads YFSETQ. Together with a sample-barcoded 5' primer, a J-beta primer mix was included in a second PCR lasting about 7 to 11 cycles. TCRdb ran MiXCR on the 5' RACE reads and lists one entry per CDR3 protein. The sample yields more than 900,000 distinct CDR3 sequences, around 25% seen once. The sample was also reused in another study, on T cells of mothers and their children.

The gene calls are TRBV5-1 and TRBJ2-1, with D perhaps matching TRBD2 (5 bases). The source of this sequence is a girl aged 2-9 years in good health. Input material: blood. The DNA of the CDR3 is TGCGCCAGCAGTCCGGACTCATTAGGCAATGAGCAGTTCTTC. It translates to CASSPDSLGNEQFF.